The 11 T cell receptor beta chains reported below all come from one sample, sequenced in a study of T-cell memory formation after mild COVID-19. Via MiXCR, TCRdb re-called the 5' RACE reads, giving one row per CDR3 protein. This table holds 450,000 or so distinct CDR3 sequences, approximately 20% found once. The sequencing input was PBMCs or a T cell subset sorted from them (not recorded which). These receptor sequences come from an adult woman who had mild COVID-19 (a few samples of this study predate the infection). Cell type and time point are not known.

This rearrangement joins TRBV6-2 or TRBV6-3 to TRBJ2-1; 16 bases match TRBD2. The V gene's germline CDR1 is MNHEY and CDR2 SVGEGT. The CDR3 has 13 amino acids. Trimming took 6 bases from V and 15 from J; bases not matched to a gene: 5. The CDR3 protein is CASRGTSGRVWFF. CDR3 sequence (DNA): TGTGCCAGCAGAGGGACTAGCGGGAGGGTCTGGTTCTTC.

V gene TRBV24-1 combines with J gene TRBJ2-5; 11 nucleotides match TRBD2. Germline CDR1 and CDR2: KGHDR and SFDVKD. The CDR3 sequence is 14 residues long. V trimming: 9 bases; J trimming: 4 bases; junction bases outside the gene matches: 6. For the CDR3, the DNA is TGTGCCACCGGGATAGCGGGGGGGACAGAGACCCAGTACTTC. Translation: CATGIAGGTETQYF.

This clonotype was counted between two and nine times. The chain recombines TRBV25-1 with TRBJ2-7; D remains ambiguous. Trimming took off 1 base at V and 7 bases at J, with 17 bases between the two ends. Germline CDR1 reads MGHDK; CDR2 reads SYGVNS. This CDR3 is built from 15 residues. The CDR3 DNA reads TGTGCCAGCAGTGAATCGAAACAGTCCCTAATAGAGCAGTACTTC. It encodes CASSESKQSLIEQYF.

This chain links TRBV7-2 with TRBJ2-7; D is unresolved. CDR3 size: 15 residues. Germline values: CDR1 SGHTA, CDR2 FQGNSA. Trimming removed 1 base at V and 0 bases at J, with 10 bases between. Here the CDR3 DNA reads TGTGCCAGCAGCTTAGTTGTGACGTCCTCCTACGAGCAGTACTTC. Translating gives CASSLVVTSSYEQYF.

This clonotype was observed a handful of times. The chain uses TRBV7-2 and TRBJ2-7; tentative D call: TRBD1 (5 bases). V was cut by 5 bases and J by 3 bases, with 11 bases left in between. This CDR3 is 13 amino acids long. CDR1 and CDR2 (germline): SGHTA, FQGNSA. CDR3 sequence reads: CASSPSQGYEQYF. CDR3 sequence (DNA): TGTGCCAGCAGCCCATCCCAGGGCTACGAGCAGTACTTC.

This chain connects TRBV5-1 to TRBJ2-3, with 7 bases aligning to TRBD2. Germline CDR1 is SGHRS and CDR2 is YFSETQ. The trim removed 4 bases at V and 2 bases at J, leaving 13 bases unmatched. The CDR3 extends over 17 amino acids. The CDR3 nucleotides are TGCGCCAGCAGCCCCAAGGGACTACCCACCGTCACAGATACGCAGTATTTT. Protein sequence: CASSPKGLPTVTDTQYF.

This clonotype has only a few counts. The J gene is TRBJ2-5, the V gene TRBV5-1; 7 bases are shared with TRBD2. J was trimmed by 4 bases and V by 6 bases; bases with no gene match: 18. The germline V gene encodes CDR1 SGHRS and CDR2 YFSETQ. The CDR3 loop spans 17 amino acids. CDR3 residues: CASTGGLYRREGETQYF. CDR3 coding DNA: TGCGCCAGCACGGGGGGACTTTACCGGCGAGAGGGAGAGACCCAGTACTTC.

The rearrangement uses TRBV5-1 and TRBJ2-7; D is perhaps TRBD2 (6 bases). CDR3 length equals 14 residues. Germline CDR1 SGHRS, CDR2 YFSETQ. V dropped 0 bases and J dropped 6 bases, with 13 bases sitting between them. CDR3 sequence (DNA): TGCGCCAGCAGCTTGGACCCTAGCGCGGGCGAGCAGTACTTC. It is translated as CASSLDPSAGEQYF.

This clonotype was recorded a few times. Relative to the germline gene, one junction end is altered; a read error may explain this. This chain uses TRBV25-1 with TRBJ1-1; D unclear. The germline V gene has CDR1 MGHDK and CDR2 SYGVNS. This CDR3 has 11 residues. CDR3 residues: CASRKNSEAFF. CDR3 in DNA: TGTGCCAGCAGAAAGAACTCTGAAGCTTTCTTT.

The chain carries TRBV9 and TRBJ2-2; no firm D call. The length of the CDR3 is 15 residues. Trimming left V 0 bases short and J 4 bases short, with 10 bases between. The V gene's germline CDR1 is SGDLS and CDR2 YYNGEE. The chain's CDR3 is CASSVAFSSTGELFF. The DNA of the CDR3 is TGTGCCAGCAGCGTAGCCTTTAGTAGCACCGGGGAGCTGTTTTTT.

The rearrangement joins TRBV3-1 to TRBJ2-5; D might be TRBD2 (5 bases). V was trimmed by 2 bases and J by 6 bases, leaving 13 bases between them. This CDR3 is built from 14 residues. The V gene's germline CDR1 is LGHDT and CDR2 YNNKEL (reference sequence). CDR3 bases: TGTGCCAGCAGCCAATTTGGGCCGGGGAAGACCCAGTACTTC. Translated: CASSQFGPGKTQYF.